The sequence of this TCR beta chain was determined in a study of T cells expressing NK-cell markers. Study-level results: Whether expanded NKG2C-expressing T cell clones recognize HCMV is unknown. The study found these clonotypes also leading the CD3+CD56-NKG2C+ fraction in a handful of donors.

Note on this clonotype: The antigen is not known.

A 5'RACE template switching approach incorporating UMIs was used to make TCR beta cDNA. Reprocessing the 5' RACE reads, TCRdb reports a single entry for every CDR3 protein and omits DNA. In all, the sample yields about 260,000 distinct CDR3 sequences. Sequencing input: blood T cells: a sorted CD56 or NKG2C T cell subset, CD4+ or CD8+ T cells, or bulk PBMC T cells (not recorded which). The receptor's source is a woman aged 18-69 years in good health.

CDR3: CASSFTGGVNNEQFF. This chain connects TRBV11-3 to TRBJ2-1; TCRdb returns TRBD1, unconfirmable since there is no DNA. In germline, CDR1 is SGHNT, CDR2 YENEEA. The CDR3 runs 15 residues.